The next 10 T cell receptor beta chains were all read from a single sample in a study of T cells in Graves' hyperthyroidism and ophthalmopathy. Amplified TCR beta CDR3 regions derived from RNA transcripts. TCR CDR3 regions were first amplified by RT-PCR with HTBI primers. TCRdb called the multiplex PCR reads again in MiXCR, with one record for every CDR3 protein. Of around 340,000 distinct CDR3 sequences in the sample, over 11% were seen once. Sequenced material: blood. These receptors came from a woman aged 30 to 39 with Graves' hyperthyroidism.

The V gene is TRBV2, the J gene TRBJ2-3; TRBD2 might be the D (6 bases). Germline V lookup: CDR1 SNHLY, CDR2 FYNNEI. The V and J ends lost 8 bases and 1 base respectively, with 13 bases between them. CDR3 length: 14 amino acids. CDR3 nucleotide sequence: TGTGCCAGCTCAAGAGGGGAGGGCACAGATACGCAGTATTTT. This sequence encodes CASSRGEGTDTQYF.

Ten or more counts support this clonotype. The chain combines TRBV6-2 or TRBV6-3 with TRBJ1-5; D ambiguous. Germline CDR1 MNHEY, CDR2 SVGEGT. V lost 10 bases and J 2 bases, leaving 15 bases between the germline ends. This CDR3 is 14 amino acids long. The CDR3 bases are TGTGCCACCTCTGGCCGCACCGGCAATCAGCCCCAGCATTTT. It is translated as CATSGRTGNQPQHF.

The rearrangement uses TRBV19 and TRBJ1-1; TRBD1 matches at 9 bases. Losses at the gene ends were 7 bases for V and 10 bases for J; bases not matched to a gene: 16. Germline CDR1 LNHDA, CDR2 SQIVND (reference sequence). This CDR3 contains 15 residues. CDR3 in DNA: TGTGCCAGTACCCCACCCCTCGGGACAGGGCCGTCAGCTTTCTTT. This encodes CASTPPLGTGPSAFF.

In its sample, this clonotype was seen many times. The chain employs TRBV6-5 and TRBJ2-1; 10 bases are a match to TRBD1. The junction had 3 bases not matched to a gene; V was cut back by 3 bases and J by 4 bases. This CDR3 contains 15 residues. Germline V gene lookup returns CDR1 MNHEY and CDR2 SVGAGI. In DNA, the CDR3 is TGTGCCAGCAGTTATAAGGGACAGGGGTACAATGAGCAGTTCTTC. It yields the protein CASSYKGQGYNEQFF.

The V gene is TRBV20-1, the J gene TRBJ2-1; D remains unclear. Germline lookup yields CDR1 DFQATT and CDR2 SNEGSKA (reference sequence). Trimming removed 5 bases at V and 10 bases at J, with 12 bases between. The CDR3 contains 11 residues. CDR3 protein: CSAPPGPEQFF. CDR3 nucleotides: TGCAGTGCTCCCCCAGGCCCCGAGCAGTTCTTC.

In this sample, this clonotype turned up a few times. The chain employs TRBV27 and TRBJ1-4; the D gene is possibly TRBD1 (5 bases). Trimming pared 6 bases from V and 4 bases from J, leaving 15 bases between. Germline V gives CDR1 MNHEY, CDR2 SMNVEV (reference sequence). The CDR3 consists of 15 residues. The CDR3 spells CASSDSGLNNEKLFF. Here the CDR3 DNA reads TGTGCCAGCAGCGACTCGGGACTGAATAATGAAAAACTGTTTTTT.

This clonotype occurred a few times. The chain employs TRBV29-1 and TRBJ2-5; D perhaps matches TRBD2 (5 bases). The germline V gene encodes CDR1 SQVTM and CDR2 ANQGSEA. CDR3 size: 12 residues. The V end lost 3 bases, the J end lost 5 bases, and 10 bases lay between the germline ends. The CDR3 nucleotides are TGCAGCGTTGAGGCTAGCAGGGAGACCCAGTACTTC. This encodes CSVEASRETQYF. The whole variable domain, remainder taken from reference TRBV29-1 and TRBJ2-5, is SAVISQKPSRDICQRGTSLTIQCQVDSQVTMMFWYRQQPGQSLTLIATANQGSEATYESGFVIDKFPISRPNLTFSTLTVSNMSPEDSSIYLCSVEASRETQYFGPGTRLLVL.

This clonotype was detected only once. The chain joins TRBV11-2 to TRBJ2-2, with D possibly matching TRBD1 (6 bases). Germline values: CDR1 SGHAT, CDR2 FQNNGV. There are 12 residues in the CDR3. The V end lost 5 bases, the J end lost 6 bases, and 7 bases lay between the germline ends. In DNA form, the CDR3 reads TGTGCCAGCAGCAGGACAGCCGGGGAGCTGTTTTTT. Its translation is CASSRTAGELFF.

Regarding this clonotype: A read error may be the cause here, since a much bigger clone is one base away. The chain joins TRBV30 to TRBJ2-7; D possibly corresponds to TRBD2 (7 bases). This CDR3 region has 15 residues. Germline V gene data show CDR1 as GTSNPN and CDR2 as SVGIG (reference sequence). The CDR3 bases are TGTGCCTGGAGTGTAGGGGGGAGGGCCACGTACGAGCAGTGCTTC. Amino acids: CAWSVGGRATYEQCF.

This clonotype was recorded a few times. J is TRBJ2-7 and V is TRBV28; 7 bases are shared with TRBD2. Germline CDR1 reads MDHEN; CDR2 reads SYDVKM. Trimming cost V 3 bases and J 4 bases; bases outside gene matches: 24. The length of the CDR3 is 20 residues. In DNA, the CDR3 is TGTGCCAGCAGTTTTGGCTTGGCAGGCGTGAGGGCGGGGGAACAATACGAGCAGTACTTC. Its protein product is CASSFGLAGVRAGEQYEQYF.